Described below is a single T cell receptor (beta chain) sequence and its context. Its target is not known. It may be a read error: a sequence one base away is much more abundant. No conserved phenylalanine or tryptophan ends this CDR3, so it is likely a read error. Researchers took RNA transcripts and amplified the TCR beta CDR3 regions from them. During a first-round RT-PCR of the TCR CDR3, the HTBI primer set was used. TCRdb re-analysed the multiplex PCR reads in MiXCR, keeping a single row per CDR3 protein. Seen here are about 260,000 distinct CDR3 sequences, 15% to 20% observed once, and the top ten hold more than 25%. The sample is drawn from a study of T cells in Graves' hyperthyroidism and ophthalmopathy. Regarding the study as a whole: In blood, most of the thyroid clonotypes expanded above 0.001 were also present.

Sequenced input: blood. The source of this sequence is a woman aged 18-29 years with Graves' ophthalmopathy.

The CDR3 DNA reads as TGTGCCAGCAGCTTGGGACAAATGGGGGCGAACACTGAAGCTTTCCTT. It specifies CASSLGQMGANTEAFL. V usage is TRBV7-9 and J usage is TRBJ1-1, with a possible D match to TRBD1 (6 bases). Germline V lookup: CDR1 SEHNR, CDR2 FQNEAQ (reference sequence). Between the trimmed V and J ends, which lost 3 bases and 1 base, there was a span of 15 bases. CDR3 length: 16 amino acids.